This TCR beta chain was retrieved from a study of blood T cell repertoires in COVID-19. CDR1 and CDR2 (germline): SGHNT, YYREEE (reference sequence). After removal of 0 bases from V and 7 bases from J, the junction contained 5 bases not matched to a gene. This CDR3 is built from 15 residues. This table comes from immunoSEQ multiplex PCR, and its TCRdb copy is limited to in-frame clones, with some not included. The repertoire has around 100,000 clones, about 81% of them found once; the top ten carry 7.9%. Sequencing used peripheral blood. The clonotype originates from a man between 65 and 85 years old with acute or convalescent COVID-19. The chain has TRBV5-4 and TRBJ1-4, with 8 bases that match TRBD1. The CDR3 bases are TGTGCCAGCAGCTTGGGGACAGGGAAGACTGAAAAACTGTTTTTT. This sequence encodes CASSLGTGKTEKLFF.